The 24 T cell receptor beta chains below all came from one sample that was sequenced in a study of radiation and T cells in renal cell carcinoma. As for time point: blood 2 weeks post-SBRT. Noted treatment: 15 Gy SBRT to primary tumor, nephrectomy 4 weeks later. Generated by immunoSEQ multiplex PCR, the TCRdb table keeps only in-frame clones and is missing some. The table lists some 70,000 clones, around 76% of them singletons. This specimen was blood, taken from a patient whose treatment included radiotherapy and nephrectomy. These receptors all come from a man between 60 and 75 years old with renal cell carcinoma.

Many counts were recorded for this clone. The chain employs TRBV16 and TRBJ1-1; D gene ambiguous. CDR3 length: 13 residues. Per germline, CDR1 KGHSY and CDR2 FQNENV. V was pared by 1 base and J by 5 bases, with 8 bases between. CDR3: CASSQFPKTEAFF. For the CDR3, the DNA is TGTGCCAGCAGCCAATTCCCTAAAACTGAAGCTTTCTTT.

The gene calls are TRBV7-6 and TRBJ2-5; 12 bases align to TRBD2. V lost 5 bases and J lost 5; bases outside the gene matches: 18. CDR1 SGHVS and CDR2 FNYEAQ come from the germline V gene. The CDR3 contains 19 residues. The CDR3 loop reads CASSTKELGLAGLGETQYF. CDR3 coding DNA: TGTGCCAGCAGCACCAAGGAGTTGGGACTAGCGGGTCTTGGTGAGACCCAGTACTTC.

The chain recombines TRBV7-7 with TRBJ2-3; D is possibly TRBD2 (6 bases). The ends were cut back, 5 bases at V and 2 bases at J, with 11 bases in the middle. This CDR3 comprises 14 residues. Germline assignment: CDR1 SSHAT and CDR2 FNYEAQ (reference sequence). Here the CDR3 reads CASSVGSPTDTQYF. The CDR3 region has the DNA TGTGCCAGCAGCGTCGGGAGCCCCACAGATACGCAGTATTTT.

A note on this clone: One end of the junction is discordant with germline, which a read error may explain. This sample includes further DNA sequences coding for the same CDR3. The chain carries TRBV13 and TRBJ2-7, with TRBD2 identical over 7 bases. The CDR3 extends over 16 amino acids. Germline V CDR1 and CDR2: PRHDT, FYEKMQ (reference sequence). The CDR3 DNA reads as TGTGCCAGCAGCCTAGGATGGACTAGGGGCTCCTACGAGCAGTACTTC. Its translation is CASSLGWTRGSYEQYF.

The genes are TRBV14 and TRBJ2-7; 8 bases line up with TRBD1. The CDR3 consists of 16 residues. Germline CDR1 SGHDN, CDR2 FVKESK. Trimming at V came to 4 bases and at J to 3 bases, leaving 11 bases not matched to a gene. The CDR3 protein is CASSRRGLNYLYEQYF. The CDR3 DNA is TGTGCCAGCAGCCGCAGGGGGCTAAACTACCTCTACGAGCAGTACTTC.

The rearrangement uses TRBV27 and TRBJ1-2; 8 bases agree with TRBD1. The CDR3 spans 14 residues. The germline V gene has CDR1 MNHEY and CDR2 SMNVEV (reference sequence). Losses at the gene ends were 3 bases for V and 4 bases for J; bases not matched to a gene: 4. The CDR3: CASSFGQGAYGYTF. The CDR3 DNA is TGTGCCAGCAGTTTCGGACAGGGTGCCTATGGCTACACCTTC.

The chain joins TRBV27 to TRBJ2-1, with 9 nucleotides matching TRBD2. This CDR3 spans 15 amino acids. CDR1 MNHEY and CDR2 SMNVEV come from the germline V gene (reference sequence). J was trimmed by 4 bases and V by 4 bases; bases with no gene match: 5. CDR3 region: CASSSPGLAYNEQFF. The CDR3 DNA follows: TGTGCCAGCAGTTCCCCGGGACTAGCTTACAATGAGCAGTTCTTC.

The chain uses TRBV6-1 and TRBJ2-3; no reliable D call. This CDR3 is 14 amino acids long. Trimming shortened V by 5 bases and J by 0 bases, and 9 bases separated the two germline ends. Per the germline V gene, CDR1 is MNHNS and CDR2 is SASEGT. The CDR3 bases are TGTGCCAGCAGTTTTCGAGTTAGCACAGATACGCAGTATTTT. It yields the protein CASSFRVSTDTQYF.

V is TRBV14 and J is TRBJ2-7; D gene unclear. Trimming left V 0 bases short and J 9 bases short, with 18 bases between. This CDR3 region has 15 residues. Germline V lookup: CDR1 SGHDN, CDR2 FVKESK. This CDR3 is CASSQEGGRGGTQYF. CDR3 nucleotides: TGTGCCAGCAGCCAAGAAGGTGGGCGCGGTGGAACGCAGTACTTC.

The rearrangement joins TRBV19 to TRBJ2-5; D not resolved. V dropped 1 base and J dropped 5 bases, with 11 bases sitting between them. This CDR3 comprises 14 residues. Germline CDR1 is LNHDA and CDR2 is SQIVND (reference sequence). CDR3 DNA: TGTGCCAGTAGTATAGTCGGGCAGTCTGAGACCCAGTACTTC. Its protein product is CASSIVGQSETQYF. The variable domain in full, with the rest retrieved from reference TRBV19 and TRBJ2-5, is DGGITQSPKYLFRKEGQNVTLSCEQNLNHDAMYWYRQDPGQGLRLIYYSQIVNDFQKGDIAEGYSVSREKKESFPLTVTSAQKNPTAFYLCASSIVGQSETQYFGPGTRLLVL.

This clone showed up just once. The chain has TRBV5-1 and TRBJ1-2, with D maybe TRBD1 (6 bases). CDR3 size: 15 residues. V lost 4 bases to trimming and J lost 0 bases, with 13 bases between them. CDR1 is SGHRS and CDR2 is YFSETQ in the germline V gene. CDR3 DNA sequence: TGCGCCAGCAGCCCGGACAGACCCACTAACTATGGCTACACCTTC. Its translation: CASSPDRPTNYGYTF. Combining the CDR3 with reference TRBV5-1 and TRBJ1-2 gives the whole variable domain KAGVTQTPRYLIKTRGQQVTLSCSPISGHRSVSWYQQTPGQGLQFLFEYFSETQRNKGNFPGRFSGRQFSNSRSEMNVSTLELGDSALYLCASSPDRPTNYGYTFGSGTRLTVV.

This chain uses TRBV5-1 with TRBJ2-1, with a possible D match to TRBD1 (7 bases). The CDR3 consists of 15 residues. V was shortened by 1 base and J by 9 bases, with 17 bases between the two germline ends. Per the germline V gene, CDR1 is SGHRS and CDR2 is YFSETQ. The CDR3 reads CASSLITGEAGEQFF. In DNA, the CDR3 is TGCGCCAGCAGCTTGATCACAGGGGAGGCGGGTGAGCAGTTCTTC.

The J gene is TRBJ2-5, the V gene TRBV7-6; D possibly corresponds to TRBD2 (7 bases). Germline CDR1 reads SGHVS; CDR2 reads FNYEAQ. The germline V and J ends were trimmed by 2 bases and 5 bases, with 15 bases remaining between them. This CDR3 contains 15 residues. Here the CDR3 DNA reads TGTGCCAGCAGCTTATGGGTCGGGGGGCCGGAGACCCAGTACTTC. It translates to CASSLWVGGPETQYF.

As DNA, the CDR3 is TGTGCCAGTAGTAATGGGGGGGCCTACAACTACGAGCAGTACTTC. Translating it yields CASSNGGAYNYEQYF. The rearrangement uses TRBV19 and TRBJ2-7; D possibly corresponds to TRBD2 (7 bases). Germline CDR1 reads LNHDA; CDR2 reads SQIVND (reference sequence). With 4 bases removed from V and 3 bases from J, the gap between germline ends came to 16 bases. The CDR3 covers 15 residues.

The V and J genes are TRBV30 and TRBJ2-3, with 7 bases matching TRBD2. Unmatched junction bases numbered 13, after V lost 5 bases and J lost 5 bases. The CDR3 length is 15 residues. Per the germline V gene, CDR1 is GTSNPN and CDR2 is SVGIG (reference sequence). The CDR3 here is CAWGKLAPTGDTQYF. The CDR3 coding sequence is TGTGCCTGGGGGAAACTAGCGCCTACCGGAGATACGCAGTATTTT. Based on the CDR3 plus reference TRBV30 and TRBJ2-3, the full variable domain is SQTIHQWPATLVQPVGSPLSLECTVEGTSNPNLYWYRQAAGRGLQLLFYSVGIGQISSEVPQNLSASRPQDRQFILSSKKLLLSDSGFYLCAWGKLAPTGDTQYFGPGTRLTVL.

In nucleotides, the CDR3 is TGTGCCAGCAGCTCTACGGGCCCCCCCGAGCAGTACTTC. Protein sequence: CASSSTGPPEQYF. V and J are TRBV27 and TRBJ2-7, with D hard to call. Germline CDR1 is MNHEY and CDR2 is SMNVEV (reference sequence). The CDR3 runs to 13 residues. The V gene lost 6 bases and the J gene lost 6 bases, with 15 bases spanning the gap.

The chain is built from TRBV27 and TRBJ2-1; the D gene is possibly TRBD2 (6 bases). Germline V gene sequence: CDR1 MNHEY, CDR2 SMNVEV (reference sequence). This CDR3 is 15 amino acids long. V shed 6 bases and J shed 6 bases, with 18 bases lying between them. Here the CDR3 reads CASRERRGVSNEQFF. CDR3 DNA: TGTGCCAGCAGAGAGAGGAGGGGAGTTAGCAATGAGCAGTTCTTC.

This clone has more than one count but fewer than ten. The CDR3 sequence: CAWTVGGPETQYF. The DNA of the CDR3 is TGTGCCTGGACTGTAGGGGGGCCGGAGACCCAGTACTTC. This sequence joins TRBV30 and TRBJ2-5, with D tentatively TRBD1 or TRBD2 (6 bases each). Looked up from germline, CDR1 is GTSNPN and CDR2 is SVGIG (reference sequence). V was trimmed by 4 bases and J by 5 bases, leaving 14 bases between them. CDR3 length equals 13 residues. The complete variable domain, with remaining parts taken from reference TRBV30 and TRBJ2-5, reads SQTIHQWPATLVQPVGSPLSLECTVEGTSNPNLYWYRQAAGRGLQLLFYSVGIGQISSEVPQNLSASRPQDRQFILSSKKLLLSDSGFYLCAWTVGGPETQYFGPGTRLLVL.

The chain combines TRBV5-1 with TRBJ2-3; D uncertain. The CDR3 runs 15 residues. The V end lost 0 bases, the J end lost 5 bases, and 13 bases lay between the germline ends. From germline, CDR1 is SGHRS and CDR2 YFSETQ. The CDR3 region is CASSLGNLRGDTQYF. The CDR3 DNA reads as TGCGCCAGCAGCTTGGGAAACCTTCGCGGAGATACGCAGTATTTT.

The chain links TRBV18 to TRBJ1-3, with D possibly TRBD1 on 5 matching bases. Trimming cost V 5 bases and J 2 bases, with 13 bases left between them. CDR1 and CDR2 (germline): KGHSH, LQKENI. The CDR3 is 15 amino acids. The CDR3 sequence is CASSAPQGTGNTIYF. The CDR3, as DNA: TGTGCCAGCTCAGCCCCTCAGGGTACTGGAAACACCATATATTTT.

V gene TRBV5-1 combines with J gene TRBJ2-3; D is undetermined. V lost 0 bases, J lost 6 bases, and 11 bases lay in between. Germline-derived CDR1 and CDR2 are SGHRS and YFSETQ. The CDR3 is 14 residues long. The CDR3 spells CASSLERARDTQYF. The CDR3 bases are TGCGCCAGCAGCTTGGAAAGGGCAAGGGATACGCAGTATTTT.

The rearrangement links TRBV5-1 to TRBJ1-1, with D perhaps TRBD1 (6 bases). CDR1 SGHRS and CDR2 YFSETQ come from the germline V gene. Trimming removed 1 base from V and 0 bases from J, with 10 bases in between. The CDR3 totals 15 residues. CDR3 amino acids: CASSLFWDMNTEAFF. For the CDR3, the DNA is TGCGCCAGCAGCTTGTTTTGGGACATGAACACTGAAGCTTTCTTT.

The chain is built from TRBV27 and TRBJ2-7; no firm D call. The CDR3 has 14 amino acids. V was clipped by 0 bases and J by 3 bases, with 9 bases between them. Germline CDR1 and CDR2: MNHEY and SMNVEV (reference sequence). This CDR3 reads CASSLSGLYYEQYF. As DNA, the CDR3 is TGTGCCAGCAGTTTATCAGGGCTTTACTACGAGCAGTACTTC.

The chain combines TRBV5-1 with TRBJ2-5; weak D call: TRBD1 (5 bases). CDR1 is SGHRS and CDR2 is YFSETQ in the germline V gene. The CDR3 spans 13 residues. Trimming removed 6 bases from V and 5 bases from J, with 14 bases in between. The CDR3: CASMLIKGETQYF. The CDR3 DNA reads as TGCGCCAGCATGCTTATTAAGGGGGAGACCCAGTACTTC.